Sequencing of this TCR beta chain was carried out in a study of T cells in Graves' hyperthyroidism and ophthalmopathy. General study results and limits: Peripheral blood also featured most of the thyroid clonotypes expanded above 0.001. The authors' 13 V-J model separated ophthalmopathy from stable hyperthyroidism.

Any patient presenting with uncontrolled infection, other autoimmune disease, pregnancy or lactation was left out. The diagnoses drew upon clinical symptoms, serum thyroxine and TRAb, thyroid ultrasound and orbital computed tomography. Amplification of TCR beta CDR3 regions used RNA as the template. The TCR CDR3 first-round RT-PCR relied on the HTBI primer set. TCRdb called the multiplex PCR reads again in MiXCR, with one record for every CDR3 protein. Of around 660,000 distinct CDR3 sequences detected, just under 45% appear once; the ten largest clones hold 6.5% to 9%. The CDR3 extends over 17 amino acids. The germline gives CDR1 MNHEY, CDR2 SVGAGI. This clonotype has more than one count but fewer than ten. Its antigen is not identified.

The sample taken for sequencing was peripheral blood or thyroid tissue (not recorded which). V and J are TRBV6-5 and TRBJ2-5; 7 nucleotides match TRBD2. The DNA end is more similar to TRBJ2-7, so the J call may be wrong. This sequence was found in an adult man with Graves' disease, either hyperthyroidism or ophthalmopathy (not recorded which). Here the CDR3 reads CASCLSLADSTCYEQYF. CDR3 DNA: TGTGCCAGCTGTTTGTCCCTAGCGGACTCTACCTGCTACGAGCAGTACTTC.